The 27 T cell receptor beta chains presented below share a single source sample, sequenced in a study of blood T cells in healthy people across ages. Combining a sample-barcoded 5' primer with a J-beta primer mix, a second PCR ran for roughly 6 to 12 cycles. One entry per CDR3 protein results from TCRdb running MiXCR on the 5' RACE reads. The sample lists some 880,000 distinct CDR3 sequences; about 37% were seen once. Sequencing used blood. These TCRs come from a man between 18 and 35 years old in good health.

As to this clonotype: Germline is not matched at one junction end, which may reflect a read error. The chain combines TRBV11-2 with TRBJ1-2, with a tentative D call TRBD1 (5 bases). In germline, CDR1 is SGHAT, CDR2 FQNNGV. The CDR3 runs to 14 residues. CDR3 nucleotides: TGTGCCAGCAGCGTAGGGCCCAGGGCCTATGGCTGCACCTTC. Translated: CASSVGPRAYGCTF.

This clonotype was recorded a few times. The V gene is TRBV6-6, the J gene TRBJ2-7; a weak D match, TRBD2 (6 bases). Germline V gene lookup returns CDR1 MNHNY and CDR2 SVGAGI (reference sequence). There are 16 residues in the CDR3. The ends were cut back, 5 bases at V and 1 base at J, with 18 bases in the middle. CDR3 sequence (DNA): TGTGCCAGCAGTCAGGCTGGGGGGAGATTTTCCTACGAGCAGTACTTC. It is translated as CASSQAGGRFSYEQYF.

CDR3 loop: CASSPPGRGGTQYF. CDR3 DNA sequence: TGTGCCAGCAGCCCCCCGGGGCGGGGGGGTACCCAGTACTTC. The chain couples TRBV12-3 or TRBV12-4 to TRBJ2-7, with TRBD2 matching over 9 bases. The length of the CDR3 is 14 residues. V was clipped by 6 bases and J by 10 bases; unmatched bases: 13.

Note on this clonotype: The junction and the germline gene differ at one end; a read error may be behind it. The genes are TRBV15 and TRBJ2-3; 8 bases are shared with TRBD2. The CDR3 runs to 16 residues. CDR1 and CDR2 (germline): LNHNV, YYDKDF (reference sequence). The CDR3 DNA reads as TGTGCCTCCAGCAGAGATACTAGCGGACACACAGATACGCAGTATTTT. It translates to CASSRDTSGHTDTQYF.

The V and J genes are TRBV20-1 and TRBJ1-5; a possible D gene is TRBD1 (5 bases). Looked up from germline, CDR1 is DFQATT and CDR2 is SNEGSKA (reference sequence). CDR3 size: 13 residues. Deletions cut 5 bases from V and 3 bases from J, with 11 bases between. The CDR3 DNA is TGCAGTGCTTCTCGGGACGACAATCAGCCCCAGCATTTT. This sequence encodes CSASRDDNQPQHF.

This clonotype showed up just a few times. One end of the junction fails to match germline, which may point to a read error. This sequence joins TRBV7-3 and TRBJ2-1; tentatively, D is TRBD2 (5 bases). The CDR3 is 16 residues long. Germline V gene lookup returns CDR1 SGHTA and CDR2 FQGTGA. The CDR3, as DNA: TGTGCCAGCAGCCCCCGAGGGCTGGCATCCTACAATGGGCAGTTCTTC. It is translated as CASSPRGLASYNGQFF.

This clonotype was detected many times. The CDR3 sequence: CASSPGEDSPLHF. The CDR3 DNA reads TGTGCCAGCTCGCCCGGTGAGGATTCACCCCTCCACTTT. The chain carries TRBV18 and TRBJ1-6, with no clear D. The CDR3 contains 13 residues. The ends were cut back, 6 bases at V and 8 bases at J, with 11 bases in the middle. Germline CDR1 reads KGHSH; CDR2 reads LQKENI.

This clonotype was detected ten times or more. V and J are TRBV10-3 and TRBJ2-1; 9 nucleotides match TRBD1. The CDR3 loop spans 15 amino acids. J was trimmed by 9 bases and V by 2 bases; bases with no gene match: 8. Looked up from germline, CDR1 is ENHRY and CDR2 is SYGVKD. The CDR3 coding sequence is TGTGCCATCAGTGAGGACAGGGGGAATTGGGGTGAGCAGTTCTTC. Its translation: CAISEDRGNWGEQFF.

This clonotype was counted ten times or more. The junction does not match germline at one end; this may be a read error. J is TRBJ2-7 and V is TRBV7-2; D gene unclear. There are 13 residues in the CDR3. CDR1 and CDR2 from the germline V gene are SGHTA and FQGNSA. This CDR3 is CASSLGRSYEQYF. DNA for the CDR3: TGTGCCAGCAGTTTAGGCAGGTCCTACGAGCAGTACTTC.

CDR3 sequence reads: CAGDGQEVSGANVLTF. The CDR3 nucleotides are TGTGCCGGAGATGGACAGGAGGTCTCTGGGGCCAACGTCCTGACTTTC. The chain combines TRBV2 with TRBJ2-6, with 7 bases lining up with TRBD1. The CDR3 loop spans 16 amino acids. The junction had 10 bases not matched to a gene; V was cut back by 11 bases and J by 0 bases. Germline V gene lookup returns CDR1 SNHLY and CDR2 FYNNEI.

The rearrangement joins TRBV7-9 to TRBJ2-7; unclear D gene. The ends were cut back, 3 bases at V and 2 bases at J, with 11 bases in the middle. CDR3 length equals 14 residues. Per the germline V gene, CDR1 is SEHNR and CDR2 is FQNEAQ (reference sequence). The CDR3 loop is CASSLPTVTYEQYF. The CDR3 DNA follows: TGTGCCAGCAGCTTGCCCACAGTTACCTACGAGCAGTACTTC.

This clonotype was recorded a few times. This chain joins TRBV10-3 and TRBJ1-2; D gene ambiguous. Germline-derived CDR1 and CDR2 are ENHRY and SYGVKD. This CDR3 contains 14 residues. The germline V and J ends were trimmed by 10 bases and 3 bases, with 18 bases remaining between them. CDR3 coding DNA: TGTGCCACCTCGTCCGGAGAGGAACACTATGGCTACACCTTC. It translates to CATSSGEEHYGYTF.

The genes are TRBV20-1 and TRBJ1-2; 9 bases are shared with TRBD1. The CDR3 totals 15 residues. Per germline, CDR1 DFQATT and CDR2 SNEGSKA (reference sequence). J lost 7 bases, V lost 6 bases, and 15 bases had no gene match. This chain's CDR3 is CSALTPGQGPTGYTF. DNA of the CDR3: TGCAGTGCGCTGACCCCGGGACAGGGACCCACTGGCTACACCTTC.

The V gene is TRBV30, the J gene TRBJ2-5; 10 bases fit TRBD2. Germline CDR1 GTSNPN, CDR2 SVGIG (reference sequence). The CDR3 contains 13 residues. Trimming cost V 3 bases and J 4 bases; bases outside gene matches: 2. The CDR3 sequence: CAWSIAGGETQYF. In DNA form, the CDR3 reads TGTGCCTGGAGCATAGCGGGAGGAGAGACCCAGTACTTC.

This chain joins TRBV20-1 and TRBJ1-1; 11 bases agree with TRBD1. Germline V gene sequence: CDR1 DFQATT, CDR2 SNEGSKA (reference sequence). Unmatched junction bases numbered 5, after V lost 4 bases and J lost 4 bases. The CDR3 has 14 amino acids. The DNA for the CDR3 is TGCAGTGCTACCCCGGGACAGGGGGGCACTGAAGCTTTCTTT. Protein product: CSATPGQGGTEAFF.

This clonotype was seen repeatedly, ten times or more. The chain uses TRBV20-1 and TRBJ1-1; D gene ambiguous. This CDR3 has 14 residues. Germline CDR1 and CDR2: DFQATT and SNEGSKA (reference sequence). Trimming removed 0 bases from V and 1 base from J, with 9 bases in between. The CDR3 spells CSARDGRKNTEAFF. CDR3 DNA sequence: TGCAGTGCTAGAGATGGCCGGAAGAACACTGAAGCTTTCTTT.

This sequence joins TRBV10-3 and TRBJ1-5; D might be TRBD1 (6 bases). The length of the CDR3 is 13 residues. Trimming stripped 4 bases from V and 5 bases from J, with 9 bases between. Germline V lookup: CDR1 ENHRY, CDR2 SYGVKD. CDR3 bases: TGTGCCATCAGTGGGACAGCAGATCAGCCCCAGCATTTT. Its protein is CAISGTADQPQHF.

The chain joins TRBV24-1 to TRBJ2-4; D remains unclear. This CDR3 has 13 residues. Germline CDR1 is KGHDR and CDR2 is SFDVKD. V was trimmed by 4 bases and J by 13 bases, leaving 16 bases between them. CDR3 residues: CATSEFANNEQYF. The CDR3 region has the DNA TGTGCCACCAGTGAGTTCGCAAACAATGAGCAGTACTTC.

The chain employs TRBV5-1 and TRBJ2-3; D might be TRBD2 (6 bases). The V gene lost 1 base and the J gene lost 6 bases, with 12 bases spanning the gap. The CDR3 has 14 residues. Germline V lookup: CDR1 SGHRS, CDR2 YFSETQ. The CDR3 nucleotides read TGCGCCAGCAGCTTGTTGGGGGGAGAGGATACGCAGTATTTT. Its protein product is CASSLLGGEDTQYF.

This clonotype was found a few times. V is TRBV12-3 or TRBV12-4 and J is TRBJ1-5; D may be TRBD1 (5 bases). This CDR3 has 17 residues. V was shortened by 5 bases and J by 0 bases, with 17 bases between the two germline ends. In nucleotides, the CDR3 is TGTGCCAGCAGTCCCCTCCCACAGGTTCATAGCAATCAGCCCCAGCATTTT. Translation gives CASSPLPQVHSNQPQHF.

This clonotype occurred a few times. This chain uses TRBV7-9 with TRBJ1-5; a possible D gene is TRBD1 (6 bases). The ends were cut back, 3 bases at V and 3 bases at J, with 12 bases in the middle. The germline gives CDR1 SEHNR, CDR2 FQNEAQ (reference sequence). CDR3 length equals 15 residues. CDR3 in DNA: TGTGCCAGCAGCTTTATACAGGGACCCAATCAGCCCCAGCATTTT. It yields the protein CASSFIQGPNQPQHF.

Comments on this clonotype: A read error may be the cause here, since a much bigger clone is one base away. The V gene is TRBV7-2, the J gene TRBJ2-5; D may correspond to TRBD1 or TRBD2 (5 bases each). CDR1 SGHTA and CDR2 FQGNSA come from the germline V gene. The CDR3 consists of 14 residues. With 2 bases removed from V and 11 bases from J, the gap between germline ends came to 18 bases. The CDR3 region has the DNA TGTGCCAGCAGCTTACCGGGACCCAGGGATGAGCAGTACTTC. Translating gives CASSLPGPRDEQYF.

The chain joins TRBV7-2 to TRBJ2-4; the D is unclear. V was clipped by 4 bases and J by 13 bases, with 14 bases between them. Germline V gene data show CDR1 as SGHTA and CDR2 as FQGNSA. This CDR3 has 12 residues. CDR3 in DNA: TGTGCCAGCAGCTCCCTCCGGCAAACGCAGTACTTC. The encoded protein is CASSSLRQTQYF.

V gene TRBV7-9 combines with J gene TRBJ2-5; 10 bases fit TRBD1. V gave up 5 bases and J gave up 5 bases; unmatched junction bases: 8. This CDR3 has 15 amino acids. Germline V gene lookup returns CDR1 SEHNR and CDR2 FQNEAQ (reference sequence). The CDR3 nucleotides are TGTGCCAGCAGCGGGTATAGGACAGGGGGTGAGACCCAGTACTTC. Protein: CASSGYRTGGETQYF.

V usage is TRBV20-1 and J usage is TRBJ2-7; no definite D call. The germline V gene encodes CDR1 DFQATT and CDR2 SNEGSKA (reference sequence). The CDR3 has 14 residues. Trimming removed 1 base at V and 2 bases at J, with 12 bases between. CDR3 residues: CSARVVSATYEQYF. CDR3 in DNA: TGCAGTGCTAGAGTGGTGTCGGCGACCTACGAGCAGTACTTC.

This clonotype showed up just a few times. This sequence joins TRBV3-1 and TRBJ2-3; D not resolved. V lost 1 base, J lost 8 bases, and 4 bases lay in between. The CDR3 extends over 11 amino acids. CDR1 is LGHDT, CDR2 YNNKEL, per germline (reference sequence). Here the CDR3 DNA reads TGTGCCAGCAGCCAAGCTCGTACGCAGTATTTT. It translates to CASSQARTQYF.

This clonotype was seen a handful of times. V usage is TRBV12-3 or TRBV12-4 and J usage is TRBJ2-3; TRBD2 agrees at 11 bases. The junction had 9 bases not matched to a gene; V was cut back by 3 bases and J by 4 bases. CDR3 length: 17 amino acids. This chain's CDR3 is CASSFGVAGGPPDTQYF. The CDR3 region has the DNA TGTGCCAGCAGTTTTGGGGTAGCGGGGGGGCCCCCAGATACGCAGTATTTT.